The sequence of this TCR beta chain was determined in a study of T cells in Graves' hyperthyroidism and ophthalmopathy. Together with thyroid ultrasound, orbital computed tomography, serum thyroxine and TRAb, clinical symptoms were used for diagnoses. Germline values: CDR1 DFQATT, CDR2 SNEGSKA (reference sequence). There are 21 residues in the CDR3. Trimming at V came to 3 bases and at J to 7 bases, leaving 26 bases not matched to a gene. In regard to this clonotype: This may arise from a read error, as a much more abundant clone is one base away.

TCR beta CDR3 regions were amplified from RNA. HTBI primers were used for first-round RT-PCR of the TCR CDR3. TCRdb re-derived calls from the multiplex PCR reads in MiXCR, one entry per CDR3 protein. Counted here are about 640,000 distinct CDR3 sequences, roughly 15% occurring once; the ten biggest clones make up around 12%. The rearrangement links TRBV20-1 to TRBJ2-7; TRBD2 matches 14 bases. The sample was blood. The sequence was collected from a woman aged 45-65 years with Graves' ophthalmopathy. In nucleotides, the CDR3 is TGCAGTGCTAGGTTACCCCGGGACAGACGACTAGCGGGAGGGCCGTCTCTTGAGCAGTACTTC. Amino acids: CSARLPRDRRLAGGPSLEQYF.